The 9 T cell receptor beta chains in this list originate from one sample, sequenced in a study of spatial heterogeneity in lung cancer. This sample's time point: blood at routine non-recurrence follow-up after resection. TCRdb reprocessed the 5' RACE reads with MiXCR, giving one entry per CDR3 protein. The sample holds more than 75,000 distinct CDR3 sequences, roughly a fifth seen once. The source material was PBMCs, sampled at follow-up. All receptors come from a male donor with early-stage non-small cell lung cancer.

This chain connects TRBV18 to TRBJ2-7; D call uncertain. Germline loops: CDR1 KGHSH, CDR2 LQKENI. This CDR3 region has 13 residues. V was pared by 5 bases and J by 1 base, with 9 bases between. CDR3 region: CASSVDLSYEQYF. The CDR3 coding sequence is TGTGCCAGCTCAGTAGATCTGTCCTACGAGCAGTACTTC.

V usage is TRBV6-2 or TRBV6-3 and J usage is TRBJ2-6; 7 bases agree with TRBD2. After removal of 6 bases from V and 0 bases from J, the junction contained 14 bases not matched to a gene. The germline V gene encodes CDR1 MNHEY and CDR2 SVGEGT. The CDR3 totals 19 residues. CDR3 region: CASSPTPGGKPSGANVLTF. The DNA for the CDR3 is TGTGCCAGCAGCCCCACCCCGGGGGGTAAACCCTCTGGGGCCAACGTCCTGACTTTC.

The V call is TRBV19, the J call TRBJ2-1; 9 bases line up with TRBD1. V lost 3 bases and J lost 4; bases outside the gene matches: 4. The CDR3 is 15 amino acids. Germline assignment: CDR1 LNHDA and CDR2 SQIVND (reference sequence). The CDR3 coding sequence is TGTGCCAGTAGTATCGGACAGGGGTTATACAATGAGCAGTTCTTC. Translating gives CASSIGQGLYNEQFF.

The table lists this clonotype with a few counts. The chain uses TRBV2 and TRBJ1-2, with TRBD1 as a possible D gene (5 bases). V shed 7 bases and J shed 4 bases, with 10 bases lying between them. CDR1 is SNHLY, CDR2 FYNNEI, per germline. CDR3 size: 12 residues. The CDR3 nucleotides read TGTGCCAGCATGAGGGGTTCCTATGGCTACACCTTC. Translating it yields CASMRGSYGYTF.

Only a few counts were recorded for this clonotype. V is TRBV7-9 and J is TRBJ2-7; D perhaps matches TRBD1 (6 bases). The CDR3 consists of 14 residues. The V end was cut by 6 bases, the J end by 4 bases, with 16 bases between. Per germline, CDR1 SEHNR and CDR2 FQNEAQ (reference sequence). In DNA, the CDR3 is TGTGCCAGCAGTTGTCGAGGCAGGGGTTACGAGCAGTACGTC. This encodes CASSCRGRGYEQYV.

The table lists this clonotype with a few counts. This CDR3 is CSARDYSGSYEQYV. The CDR3 nucleotides are TGCAGTGCTAGAGATTACAGCGGCTCCTACGAGCAGTACGTC. V usage is TRBV20-1 and J usage is TRBJ2-7, with a possible D match to TRBD2 (5 bases). Trimming stripped 0 bases from V and 0 bases from J, with 9 bases between. This CDR3 contains 14 residues. Per the germline V gene, CDR1 is DFQATT and CDR2 is SNEGSKA (reference sequence).

This rearrangement joins TRBV7-2 to TRBJ2-3; 9 bases are a match to TRBD2. The V gene's germline CDR1 is SGHTA and CDR2 FQGNSA. This CDR3 region has 17 residues. Trimming took 1 base from V and 5 from J; bases not matched to a gene: 10. CDR3 nucleotides: TGTGCCAGCAGCTTAGAAGCGGCGGGAGCGGGGGGAGATACGCAGTATTTT. This sequence encodes CASSLEAAGAGGDTQYF.

This chain connects TRBV29-1 to TRBJ1-5; 7 positions agree with TRBD1. From germline, CDR1 is SQVTM and CDR2 ANQGSEA. Trimming removed 4 bases from V and 2 bases from J; junction bases left unmatched: 2. This CDR3 has 13 amino acids. The CDR3 region is CSVGQGRNQPQHF. CDR3 nucleotide sequence: TGCAGCGTTGGACAGGGTCGCAATCAGCCCCAGCATTTT.

This clonotype has only a few counts. CDR3 protein: CASSVRQGIAGNQPQHF. CDR3 in DNA: TGTGCCAGCAGTGTGCGACAGGGGATTGCGGGCAATCAGCCCCAGCATTTT. The rearrangement joins TRBV6-1 to TRBJ1-5; TRBD1 aligns across 8 bases. The junction had 10 bases not matched to a gene; V was cut back by 4 bases and J by 2 bases. The CDR3 has 17 amino acids. Germline assignment: CDR1 MNHNS and CDR2 SASEGT.